The 16 T cell receptor beta chains below all came from one sample that was sequenced in a study of blood T cell repertoires in COVID-19. TCRdb keeps only in-frame clones here, not all; method: immunoSEQ multiplex PCR. The sample contains 150,000 to 250,000 clones, around four fifths of which appear only once. The sequenced material came from PBMCs or T cells enriched from blood (not recorded which). The source is a man aged 40-49 years who had recovered from COVID-19.

The chain carries TRBV10-1 and TRBJ2-2; 12 bases match TRBD2. J was trimmed by 5 bases and V by 6 bases; bases with no gene match: 4. CDR3 length: 15 amino acids. CDR1 and CDR2 from the germline V gene are WNHNN and SYGVQD (reference sequence). The DNA for the CDR3 is TGCGCCAGCAGCCCGGGGACTAGCGGGACCGGGGAGCTGTTTTTT. This codes for CASSPGTSGTGELFF.

The chain recombines TRBV7-7 with TRBJ2-1; D may be TRBD2 (6 bases). Deletions cut 4 bases from V and 9 bases from J, with 10 bases between. The germline CDR1 and CDR2 sequences are SSHAT and FNYEAQ (reference sequence). The CDR3 is made up of 12 amino acids. The CDR3 spells CASSSLGGEQFF. The CDR3 coding sequence is TGTGCCAGCAGCTCGCTGGGAGGTGAGCAGTTCTTC.

Only one count was recorded for this clone. The chain joins TRBV2 to TRBJ1-5; the match to TRBD1 covers 9 bases. The CDR3 covers 14 residues. With 4 bases clipped from V and 7 bases from J, the junction kept 5 bases outside the gene matches. Germline V lookup: CDR1 SNHLY, CDR2 FYNNEI. This chain's CDR3 is CASSGTGGEQPQHF. CDR3 sequence (DNA): TGTGCCAGCAGTGGAACAGGGGGCGAGCAGCCCCAGCATTTT. The full variable domain, its missing parts supplied by reference TRBV2 and TRBJ1-5, is EPEVTQTPSHQVTQMGQEVILRCVPISNHLYFYWYRQILGQKVEFLVSFYNNEISEKSEIFDDQFSVERPDGSNFTLKIRSTKLEDSAMYFCASSGTGGEQPQHFGDGTRLSIL.

J is TRBJ2-2 and V is TRBV4-2, with TRBD1 matching 7 bases. The CDR3 has 21 residues. V was clipped by 0 bases and J by 0 bases; unmatched bases: 16. Looked up from germline, CDR1 is LGHNA and CDR2 is YNFKEQ. DNA of the CDR3: TGTGCCAGCAGCCAAGATTGGGCGGACAGGAGCGCCATTTCGAACACCGGGGAGCTGTTTTTT. Translation: CASSQDWADRSAISNTGELFF.

J is TRBJ1-1 and V is TRBV29-1, with a weak D call TRBD1 (6 bases). Trimming cost V 1 base and J 2 bases, with 11 bases left between them. The V gene's germline CDR1 is SQVTM and CDR2 ANQGSEA. The CDR3 runs 14 residues. In DNA, the CDR3 is TGCAGCGTTGAAGGACAGGTCTTAAACACTGAAGCTTTCTTT. It codes for CSVEGQVLNTEAFF.

The chain employs TRBV7-2 and TRBJ1-1; 8 positions agree with TRBD1. The germline V gene encodes CDR1 SGHTA and CDR2 FQGNSA. Trimming at V came to 2 bases and at J to 2 bases, leaving 1 base not matched to a gene. The CDR3 extends over 14 amino acids. CDR3 in DNA: TGTGCCAGCAGCTTACAGGGGGCAAACACTGAAGCTTTCTTT. Its protein is CASSLQGANTEAFF.

The table lists this clone with a count of one. DNA of the CDR3: TGTGCCAGCAGCTGGAGGGCAGGGCCGGGAGAAAAACTGTTTTTT. Translation gives CASSWRAGPGEKLFF. The chain has TRBV28 and TRBJ1-4; D perhaps matches TRBD1 (5 bases). This CDR3 comprises 15 residues. Deletions cut 6 bases from V and 8 bases from J, with 19 bases between. Germline-derived CDR1 and CDR2 are MDHEN and SYDVKM.

The gene calls are TRBV7-8 and TRBJ1-5; 7 bases match TRBD1. V lost 3 bases to trimming and J lost 6 bases; unmatched junction nucleotides: 5. Germline lookup yields CDR1 SGHVS and CDR2 FQNEAQ. This CDR3 contains 14 residues. The DNA of the CDR3 is TGTGCCAGCAGCTTTATCGCAGGGGGTCAGCCCCAGCATTTT. Translated: CASSFIAGGQPQHF.

This chain connects TRBV30 to TRBJ1-3, with D possibly matching TRBD1 (6 bases). CDR1 is GTSNPN and CDR2 is SVGIG in the germline V gene (reference sequence). This CDR3 has 15 amino acids. V was cut by 1 base and J by 0 bases, with 10 bases left in between. The DNA of the CDR3 is TGTGCCTGGAGTGCTGGACAGAGCTCTGGAAACACCATATATTTT. It translates to CAWSAGQSSGNTIYF.

The rearrangement links TRBV6-5 to TRBJ2-5; maybe TRBD2 (6 bases). The CDR3 contains 16 residues. V lost 3 bases and J 4 bases, leaving 18 bases between the germline ends. Germline CDR1 MNHEY, CDR2 SVGAGI. In DNA, the CDR3 is TGTGCCAGCAGTTATAGTGTGGCCGGGGGAGGAGAGACCCAGTACTTC. Its protein product is CASSYSVAGGGETQYF.

The chain recombines TRBV28 with TRBJ2-7; unclear D gene. Germline CDR1 reads MDHEN; CDR2 reads SYDVKM. The CDR3 totals 14 residues. The ends were cut back, 5 bases at V and 1 base at J, with 12 bases in the middle. DNA for the CDR3: TGTGCCAGCAGTACTCGCATGCCTTCCTACGAGCAGTACTTC. Amino acids: CASSTRMPSYEQYF.

A few counts support this clone. The rearrangement links TRBV11-2 to TRBJ2-3; D uncertain. Per the germline V gene, CDR1 is SGHAT and CDR2 is FQNNGV. The V gene lost 4 bases and the J gene lost 5 bases, with 13 bases spanning the gap. The CDR3 is 14 residues long. The CDR3: CASSSYLLRDTQYF. CDR3 in DNA: TGTGCCAGCAGCTCCTATCTCTTAAGAGATACGCAGTATTTT.

The gene calls are TRBV29-1 and TRBJ2-5, with TRBD2 matching over 7 bases. The CDR3 consists of 12 residues. V shed 7 bases and J 0 bases; nucleotides not matched to a gene: 2. The germline gives CDR1 SQVTM, CDR2 ANQGSEA. The CDR3 coding sequence is TGCAGCGCGGGACTAAACCAAGAGACCCAGTACTTC. It codes for CSAGLNQETQYF.

The chain combines TRBV5-8 with TRBJ1-2; 7 nucleotides match TRBD1. CDR3 length: 15 amino acids. The V gene's germline CDR1 is SGHTS and CDR2 YDEGEE. The V segment lost 0 bases and the J segment 4 bases; nucleotides outside the gene matches: 6. The CDR3 DNA is TGTGCCAGCAGCTTGGCGACAGGGACTTTCTATGGCTACACCTTC. This translates into CASSLATGTFYGYTF.

The rearrangement joins TRBV7-2 to TRBJ1-2; 9 positions agree with TRBD1. Germline lookup yields CDR1 SGHTA and CDR2 FQGNSA. This CDR3 is built from 14 residues. V shed 5 bases, J shed 10 bases, and the junction held 11 bases outside the gene matches. This CDR3 reads CASSPQTGGGLYTF. The CDR3 bases are TGTGCCAGCAGCCCCCAGACAGGGGGAGGCCTCTACACCTTC.

This rearrangement joins TRBV5-1 to TRBJ1-1; weak D call: TRBD1 (5 bases). The CDR3 has 17 residues. With 4 bases removed from V and 0 bases from J, the gap between germline ends came to 19 bases. Germline CDR1 and CDR2: SGHRS and YFSETQ. CDR3 in DNA: TGCGCCAGCAGCCGGGGGTCACTTACTCTTATGAACACTGAAGCTTTCTTT. Protein: CASSRGSLTLMNTEAFF.